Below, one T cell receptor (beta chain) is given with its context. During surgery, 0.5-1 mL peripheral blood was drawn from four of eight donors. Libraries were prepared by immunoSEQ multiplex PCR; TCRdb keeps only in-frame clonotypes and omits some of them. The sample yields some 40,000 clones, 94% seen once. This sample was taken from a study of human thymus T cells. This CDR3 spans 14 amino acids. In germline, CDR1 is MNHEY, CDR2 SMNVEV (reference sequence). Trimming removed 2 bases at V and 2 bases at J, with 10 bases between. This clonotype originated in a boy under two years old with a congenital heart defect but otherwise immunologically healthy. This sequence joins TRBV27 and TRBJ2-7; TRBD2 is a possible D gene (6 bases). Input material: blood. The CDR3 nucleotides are TGTGCCAGCAGTTTAGGGACTCCTACCTACGAGCAGTACTTC. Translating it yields CASSLGTPTYEQYF.